A selection of T cell receptor beta chains follows, all from one sample in a study of response to subunit inactivated influenza vaccine. TCRdb recomputed calls from the RT-PCR reads with MiXCR, one row per CDR3 protein. This sample has about 620,000 distinct CDR3 sequences, with approximately 11% found just once. Separately, the same data were catalogued under a study of T cells expressing NK-cell markers.

The specimen was PBMCs from blood, collected on the day of vaccination. These receptors all come from a man aged 50-59 years who received an inactivated influenza vaccine. Each CDR3 is given with its conserved first and last residue. D genes are given only for firm matches. Some rows have no size entry. The others give once, few or many, or a class for an expanded clone.

>TRBJ2-6|.|TRBV6-1|TRBD2
TGTGCCAGCACCGTCTCCGGGGGGGCTGGGGCCAACGTCCTGACTTTC
CASTVSGGAGANVLTF
>TRBJ2-1|few|TRBV19|.
TGTGCCAGTAGTATCGGTCTAGCGAATGAGCAGTTCTTC
CASSIGLANEQFF
>TRBJ2-5|few|TRBV2|.
TGTGCCAGCAGTGAGGGTGGTAGCGGAGAGACCCAGTACTTC
CASSEGGSGETQYF
>TRBJ1-1|few|TRBV10-3|TRBD1
TGTGCCAGCCGAGGGACAGAGAACACTGAAGCTTTCTTT
CASRGTENTEAFF
>TRBJ2-7|many|TRBV18|.
TGTGCCAGCTCACCACAGGGCGCCCGACGCAACTACGAGCAGTACTTC
CASSPQGARRNYEQYF
>TRBJ1-2|.|TRBV30|.
TGTGCCTGGAGTAAGTCGGCTTATGGCTACACCTTC
CAWSKSAYGYTF
>TRBJ2-2|few|TRBV27|.
TGTGCCAGCAGTTTACTGTTCCGGGGCCACAGCGCCGGGGAGCTGTTTTTT
CASSLLFRGHSAGELFF
>TRBJ2-2|.|TRBV7-9|.
TGTGCCAGCAGCTTAAAGGGACACCTTATCACCGGGGAGCTGTTTTTT
CASSLKGHLITGELFF
>TRBJ1-4|.|TRBV15|.
TGTGCCACCAGCCGCGAGGGCGTTGTGGAAAAACTGTTTTTT
CATSREGVVEKLFF
>TRBJ2-1|few|TRBV12-3/TRBV12-4|.
TGTGCCAGCACGTTTGAGGGGGGGGCCTACAATGAGCAGTTCTTC
CASTFEGGAYNEQFF
>TRBJ2-1|few|TRBV29-1|.
TGCAGCGCAGGGGACGGACGTAACAATGAGCAGTTCTTC
CSAGDGRNNEQFF
>TRBJ2-1|.|TRBV5-1|.
TGCGCCAGCTCCTTGGTGGGGTTTCCCCCCTACAATGAGCAGTTCTTC
CASSLVGFPPYNEQFF
>TRBJ1-4|many|TRBV6-2/TRBV6-3|TRBD1
TGTGCCAGCAGTTGGCCGGGACAGGAAGATGAAAAACTGTTTTTT
CASSWPGQEDEKLFF
>TRBJ2-7|few|TRBV28|TRBD2
TGTGCCAGCAGTTTCGCGCGGGGGGGCTTCTACGAGCAGTACTTC
CASSFARGGFYEQYF
>TRBJ1-1|few|TRBV7-9|.
TGTGCCAGCGATAGGGCCATCGAAATTACTATGAACACTGAAGCTTTCTTT
CASDRAIEITMNTEAFF
>TRBJ2-7|.|TRBV7-2|.
TGTGCCAGCAGCTCTAGTCGGACGGCCCTTCCCCACGAGCAGTACTTC
CASSSSRTALPHEQYF
>TRBJ1-2|few|TRBV6-2/TRBV6-3|TRBD1
TGTGCCAGCAGCCTCGGACAGGGATGGAACTATGGCTACACCTTC
CASSLGQGWNYGYTF
>TRBJ1-3|few|TRBV11-2|.
TGTGCCAGCAGCTTAGATCTGGTAGTTTCCGGAAACACCATATATTTT
CASSLDLVVSGNTIYF
>TRBJ2-3|.|TRBV29-1|.
TGCAGCCTTTTTGGGGCAGGGGATGCAGATACGCAGTATTTT
CSLFGAGDADTQYF
>TRBJ2-2|.|TRBV3-1|.
TGTGCCAGCAGCCAAGTATCGGGTCCCGGGGAGCTGTTTTTT
CASSQVSGPGELFF
>TRBJ2-7|few|TRBV7-2|TRBD2
TGTGCCAGCAGCGCGGGACTAGCGCTCGAGCAGTACTTC
CASSAGLALEQYF
>TRBJ2-3|.|TRBV6-1|.
TGTGCCAGCAGGTCCCCTAGCACAGATACGCAGTATTTT
CASRSPSTDTQYF
>TRBJ2-3|.|TRBV5-5|TRBD1
TGTGCCAGCAGCAGAGGGACAGGGGGCATCACAGATACGCAGTATTTT
CASSRGTGGITDTQYF
>TRBJ2-2|.|TRBV7-8|.
TGTGCCAGCAGCTCTGGGGGGAGTGACACCGGGGAGCTGTTTTTT
CASSSGGSDTGELFF
>TRBJ2-5|many|TRBV12-3/TRBV12-4|.
TGTGCCAGCACCAAATTGGGGCTTGGGGAGACCCAGTACTTC
CASTKLGLGETQYF
>TRBJ2-7|.|TRBV6-2/TRBV6-3|TRBD2
TGTGCCAGCAGTTCCCAAGGACTAGCGGGAAGACACGAGCAGTACTTC
CASSSQGLAGRHEQYF
>TRBJ2-1|few|TRBV15|TRBD2
TGTGCCACCAGCAGAGATTCGGGCCTAGCGGGGCTCTACAATGAGCAGTTCTTC
CATSRDSGLAGLYNEQFF
>TRBJ1-5|few|TRBV28|.
TGTGCCAGCAGCCTACCTTCTAGGCCCCAGCATTTT
CASSLPSRPQHF
>TRBJ2-3|many|TRBV14|.
TGTGCCAGCAGCCACCGACTAAGCACAGATACGCAGTATTTT
CASSHRLSTDTQYF
>TRBJ2-7|.|TRBV7-8|TRBD2
TGTGCCAGCAGCTTAGGGGACTACTCCTACGAGCAGTACTTC
CASSLGDYSYEQYF
>TRBJ2-1|few|TRBV7-2|.
TGTGCCAGCAGATCTACAGGGCTGCTGTCCTACAATGAGCAGTTCTTC
CASRSTGLLSYNEQFF
>TRBJ2-1|.|TRBV15|TRBD2
TGTGCCACCAGCAATGCACTAGCGGGAGGGCTCAATGAGCAGTTCTTC
CATSNALAGGLNEQFF
>TRBJ2-3|few|TRBV24-1|TRBD2
TGTGCCACCAGTGAGGCGCAGCGGGGGACCACAGATACGCAGTATTTT
CATSEAQRGTTDTQYF
>TRBJ2-5|.|TRBV12-3/TRBV12-4|TRBD1
TGTGCCAGCAGTTCGATCGACAGGGAGAGTTCAGAGACCCAGTACTTC
CASSSIDRESSETQYF
>TRBJ2-2|many|TRBV10-3|.
TGTGCCATCACCGGGACTTACACCGGGGAGCTGTTTTTT
CAITGTYTGELFF
>TRBJ1-2|few|TRBV29-1|.
TGCAGCGTTGAAATGGGGGCCTGGGGCTATGGCTACACCTTC
CSVEMGAWGYGYTF
>TRBJ2-1|.|TRBV5-1|.
TGCGCCAGCAGAGATACCCCGGGTGGTGAGCAGTTCTTC
CASRDTPGGEQFF
>TRBJ2-2|few|TRBV4-3|.
TGCGCCAGCAGCTCGTCCCCTCATCGGACCGGGGAGCTGTTTTTT
CASSSSPHRTGELFF
>TRBJ2-3|.|TRBV24-1|TRBD2
TGTGCCACCAGTGTTGGACTAGCGGGAACTAGCACAGATACGCAGTATTTT
CATSVGLAGTSTDTQYF
>TRBJ2-7|many|TRBV20-1|TRBD2
TGCAGTGCTAGACTAGCGGCTACCTACGAGCAGTACTTC
CSARLAATYEQYF